A selection of T cell receptor beta chains follows, all from one sample in a study of cytomegalovirus exposure and HLA in healthy donors. TCRdb's table, derived via immunoSEQ multiplex PCR, lists solely in-frame clones and lacks some. The table includes under 95,000 clones, roughly 73% detected once. Sequencing used PBMCs. The source of these receptors is a boy aged 5-17 years in good health and CMV-seronegative. CDR3s include the opening cysteine and the closing phenylalanine or tryptophan. D genes are given only for firm matches. Rows give clone size only sometimes, using once, few, many, or a class for an expanded clone.

clone size: few; V gene: TRBV10-1; J gene: TRBJ2-6; D gene: .; CDR3 protein: CASSDGSTGANVLTF; CDR3 DNA: TGCGCCAGCAGTGACGGGAGTACTGGGGCCAACGTCCTGACTTTC
clone size: .; V gene: TRBV4-1; J gene: TRBJ2-7; D gene: .; CDR3 protein: CASSQVPGSSYEQYF; CDR3 DNA: TGCGCCAGCAGCCAAGTACCCGGGAGCTCCTACGAGCAGTACTTC
clone size: .; V gene: TRBV6-5; J gene: TRBJ1-5; D gene: .; CDR3 protein: CASSSGLTLSNQPQHF; CDR3 DNA: TGTGCCAGCAGTTCCGGACTGACCCTCAGCAATCAGCCCCAGCATTTT
clone size: .; V gene: TRBV5-4; J gene: TRBJ1-2; D gene: .; CDR3 protein: CASSQSQGGYTF; CDR3 DNA: TGTGCCAGCAGCCAATCCCAGGGGGGCTACACCTTC
clone size: .; V gene: TRBV7-9; J gene: TRBJ1-2; D gene: TRBD1; CDR3 protein: CASSSKTGGFGYTF; CDR3 DNA: TGTGCCAGCAGCTCCAAGACAGGGGGCTTTGGCTACACCTTC
clone size: .; V gene: TRBV7-7; J gene: TRBJ2-3; D gene: TRBD2; CDR3 protein: CASSLGLASTDTQYF; CDR3 DNA: TGTGCCAGCAGCTTAGGACTAGCTAGCACAGATACGCAGTATTTT
clone size: .; V gene: TRBV6-5; J gene: TRBJ1-1; D gene: TRBD1; CDR3 protein: CASRPRDRGPPAFF; CDR3 DNA: TGTGCCAGCAGACCCCGGGACAGGGGGCCGCCAGCTTTCTTT
clone size: .; V gene: TRBV6-1; J gene: TRBJ1-5; D gene: TRBD1; CDR3 protein: CASNRDRNNQPQHF; CDR3 DNA: TGTGCCAGCAATCGGGACAGAAACAATCAGCCCCAGCATTTT
clone size: .; V gene: TRBV9; J gene: TRBJ2-1; D gene: TRBD2; CDR3 protein: CASSLNSGGAYNEQFF; CDR3 DNA: TGTGCCAGCAGCCTCAATAGCGGGGGGGCTTACAATGAGCAGTTCTTC
clone size: .; V gene: TRBV6-5; J gene: TRBJ1-2; D gene: .; CDR3 protein: CASSYSPPTGIDGYTF; CDR3 DNA: TGTGCCAGCAGTTACTCACCCCCTACAGGGATCGATGGCTACACCTTC
clone size: .; V gene: TRBV18; J gene: TRBJ1-5; D gene: TRBD1; CDR3 protein: CASSPGQDPNQPQHF; CDR3 DNA: TGTGCCAGCTCACCAGGACAGGACCCCAATCAGCCCCAGCATTTT
clone size: once; V gene: TRBV2; J gene: TRBJ1-2; D gene: .; CDR3 protein: CASRGDIFSSGYTF; CDR3 DNA: TGTGCCAGCAGGGGGGACATTTTCTCCTCTGGCTACACCTTC
clone size: .; V gene: TRBV29-1; J gene: TRBJ2-7; D gene: .; CDR3 protein: CSVVVSPYEQYF; CDR3 DNA: TGCAGCGTTGTAGTCTCTCCCTACGAGCAGTACTTC
clone size: .; V gene: TRBV19; J gene: TRBJ2-3; D gene: .; CDR3 protein: CASTQVGTDTQYF; CDR3 DNA: TGTGCCAGTACCCAGGTGGGCACAGATACGCAGTATTTT
clone size: .; V gene: TRBV6-4; J gene: TRBJ2-2; D gene: TRBD1; CDR3 protein: CAGELGGSTGELFF; CDR3 DNA: TGTGCCGGGGAGTTAGGGGGCTCCACCGGGGAGCTGTTTTTT
clone size: .; V gene: TRBV7-3; J gene: TRBJ1-2; D gene: TRBD1; CDR3 protein: CASSPQGAQGGYTF; CDR3 DNA: TGTGCCAGCAGCCCACAGGGGGCCCAAGGTGGCTACACCTTC
clone size: few; V gene: TRBV10-3; J gene: TRBJ2-1; D gene: TRBD2; CDR3 protein: CAISDGGEQFF; CDR3 DNA: TGTGCCATCAGCGACGGGGGGGAGCAGTTCTTC